The rows below give T cell receptor beta chains drawn from one sample of a study of identical twins. TCRdb passed the 5' RACE reads through MiXCR, listing each CDR3 protein once. The sample comprises 450,000 to 600,000 distinct CDR3 sequences, more than 20% of which are singletons, and roughly 0.5% rests with the top ten. These data were also reused for a study on yellow fever vaccine responses in identical twins.

Sequencing input: CD4+ T cells sorted from blood. Receptors were obtained from a woman aged 18-35 years in good health. Both conserved end residues are part of each CDR3. The D gene is left open where the match is weak. Size tells how often a clone was seen (once, few, many) or the class of an expanded clone, and some rows leave it out.

D: NA; J: TRBJ1-5; length: 14; V: TRBV29-1; size: NA; DNA: TGCAGCGTTTCGCCTTCAGGTAGCAATCAGCCCCAGCATTTT; CDR3: CSVSPSGSNQPQHF
D: TRBD2; J: TRBJ2-7; length: 12; V: TRBV5-1; size: NA; DNA: TGCGCCAGCAGCCGGGAGGGGCTCGAGCAGTACTTC; CDR3: CASSREGLEQYF
D: NA; J: TRBJ2-3; length: 14; V: TRBV29-1; size: few; DNA: TGCAGCGTGGGAGACGGCCAGATCACAGATACGCAGTATTTT; CDR3: CSVGDGQITDTQYF
D: NA; J: TRBJ1-2; length: 11; V: TRBV12-3/TRBV12-4; size: few; DNA: TGTGCCAGCAGCAGCCTCGGGGGCTACACCTTC; CDR3: CASSSLGGYTF
D: TRBD2; J: TRBJ2-1; length: 14; V: TRBV6-2/TRBV6-3; size: NA; DNA: TGTGCCGTAAGGGGACTAGCGGCAAACAATGAGCAGTTCTTC; CDR3: CAVRGLAANNEQFF
D: NA; J: TRBJ2-2; length: 17; V: TRBV11-2; size: NA; DNA: TGTGCCAGCAGCTTAGATTTTAGGACAGCCAACACCGGGGAGCTGTTTTTT; CDR3: CASSLDFRTANTGELFF
D: TRBD2; J: TRBJ2-2; length: 14; V: TRBV20-1; size: NA; DNA: TGCAGTGCTAGGGTAGCGGGAGAGACCGGGGAGCTGTTTTTT; CDR3: CSARVAGETGELFF
D: NA; J: TRBJ2-2; length: 16; V: TRBV11-2; size: NA; DNA: TGTGCCAGCAGCTCCGGGACCATCACGAACACCGGGGAGCTGTTTTTT; CDR3: CASSSGTITNTGELFF
D: TRBD2; J: TRBJ2-5; length: 13; V: TRBV29-1; size: few; DNA: TGCAGCGCGATCGGGGGGGCTCGCGGGACCCAGTACTTC; CDR3: CSAIGGARGTQYF
D: NA; J: TRBJ2-5; length: 14; V: TRBV7-9; size: NA; DNA: TGTGCCAGCATTCCCGGACGCCAACAAGAGACCCAGTACTTC; CDR3: CASIPGRQQETQYF
D: TRBD1; J: TRBJ2-7; length: 14; V: TRBV28; size: NA; DNA: TGTGCCAGCAGTTCCCGGGACAGGGGTGGCGAGCAGTACTTC; CDR3: CASSSRDRGGEQYF
D: TRBD1; J: TRBJ1-5; length: 14; V: TRBV18; size: NA; DNA: TGTGCCAGCTCAACCGGGACAGGGGGGGAGCCCCAGCATTTT; CDR3: CASSTGTGGEPQHF
D: TRBD1; J: TRBJ2-2; length: 15; V: TRBV7-9; size: few; DNA: TGTGCCAGCAGCCCGGACAGGACTAACACCGGGGAGCTGTTTTTT; CDR3: CASSPDRTNTGELFF
D: NA; J: TRBJ1-1; length: 13; V: TRBV12-3/TRBV12-4; size: few; DNA: TGTGCCAGCAGTACCCAACGGGACACTGAAGCTTTCTTT; CDR3: CASSTQRDTEAFF
D: TRBD2; J: TRBJ2-1; length: 14; V: TRBV20-1; size: NA; DNA: TGCAGCCTCAAGGGACTAGCGGACTACAATGAGCAGTTCTTC; CDR3: CSLKGLADYNEQFF
D: NA; J: TRBJ1-1; length: 13; V: TRBV12-3/TRBV12-4; size: NA; DNA: TGTGCCAGCAGTTTTGGGGTTGACACTGAAGCTTTCTTT; CDR3: CASSFGVDTEAFF
D: NA; J: TRBJ2-1; length: 15; V: TRBV11-3; size: few; DNA: TGTGCCAGCAGCTCCGGTTTGGTGACCGAGAATGAGCAGTTCTTC; CDR3: CASSSGLVTENEQFF
D: NA; J: TRBJ2-1; length: 15; V: TRBV7-2; size: few; DNA: TGTGCCAGCAGCTTAGCGGGGGCTGATTTCAATGAGCAGTTCTTC; CDR3: CASSLAGADFNEQFF
D: NA; J: TRBJ2-3; length: 16; V: TRBV3-1; size: NA; DNA: TGTGCCAGCAGCCAAACCGGGACCCCAGTGGGAGATACGCAGTATTTT; CDR3: CASSQTGTPVGDTQYF
D: NA; J: TRBJ1-5; length: 15; V: TRBV12-3/TRBV12-4; size: NA; DNA: TGTGCCAGCAGCCAGACACTCAGTAGCAATCAGCCCCAGCATTTT; CDR3: CASSQTLSSNQPQHF
D: NA; J: TRBJ2-6; length: 15; V: TRBV15; size: few; DNA: TGTGCCACCAGCAGAGATCGATCTGGGGCCAACGTCCTGACTTTC; CDR3: CATSRDRSGANVLTF
D: NA; J: TRBJ1-5; length: 17; V: TRBV4-1; size: NA; DNA: TGCGCCAGCAGCCAAGTCCTCAGGGGTTCGGGCAATCAGCCCCAGCATTTT; CDR3: CASSQVLRGSGNQPQHF
D: TRBD2; J: TRBJ2-1; length: 20; V: TRBV4-2; size: NA; DNA: TGTGCCAGCAGCCAAGATCTCGGACTAGCGGGAGGTGGAGCTTACAATGAGCAGTTCTTC; CDR3: CASSQDLGLAGGGAYNEQFF
D: NA; J: TRBJ1-2; length: 15; V: TRBV6-5; size: few; DNA: TGTGCCAGCAGTTACTTAGTGGGTCCACTCTATGGCTACACCTTC; CDR3: CASSYLVGPLYGYTF
D: NA; J: TRBJ2-1; length: 15; V: TRBV11-2; size: few; DNA: TGTGCCAGCAGCTTAGCTGGGGGCGCCGGCAATGAGCAGTTCTTC; CDR3: CASSLAGGAGNEQFF
D: NA; J: TRBJ2-3; length: 13; V: TRBV28; size: few; DNA: TGTGCCAGCAGTGCGGTAGACTCGGATACGCAGTATTTT; CDR3: CASSAVDSDTQYF
D: NA; J: TRBJ2-2; length: 14; V: TRBV5-1; size: NA; DNA: TGCGCCAGTAAGGACAGCCCCAACACCGGGGAGCTGTTTTTT; CDR3: CASKDSPNTGELFF
D: TRBD1; J: TRBJ2-2; length: 15; V: TRBV2; size: few; DNA: TGTGCCAGCAGTGATAGGGACAGGGGGCCCGGGGAGCTGTTTTTT; CDR3: CASSDRDRGPGELFF
D: NA; J: TRBJ2-1; length: 12; V: TRBV2; size: few; DNA: TGTGCCAGCAGTGAGGTGGACCCCCCGGGGTTCTTC; CDR3: CASSEVDPPGFF
D: NA; J: TRBJ2-5; length: 14; V: TRBV12-3/TRBV12-4; size: few; DNA: TGTGCCAGCAGTCCCAACAAGGGTCATGAGACCCAGTACTTC; CDR3: CASSPNKGHETQYF
D: NA; J: TRBJ2-4; length: 15; V: TRBV28; size: few; DNA: TGTGCCAGCAGTTTATCTGGCAGCACCAAAAACATTCAGTACTTC; CDR3: CASSLSGSTKNIQYF
D: NA; J: TRBJ1-2; length: 14; V: TRBV12-3/TRBV12-4; size: few; DNA: TGTGCCAGCAGTTTTACAGGGCTAGGCTATGGCTACACCTTC; CDR3: CASSFTGLGYGYTF
D: NA; J: TRBJ1-2; length: 14; V: TRBV3-1; size: NA; DNA: TGTGCCAGCAGCCAAGGCAGGGTGACCTATGGCTACACCTTC; CDR3: CASSQGRVTYGYTF
D: NA; J: TRBJ2-3; length: 16; V: TRBV5-1; size: NA; DNA: TGCGCCAGCAGCCCCGTTAGGCGGGGCGTCACAGATACGCAGTATTTT; CDR3: CASSPVRRGVTDTQYF
D: NA; J: TRBJ1-5; length: 13; V: TRBV28; size: many; DNA: TGTGCCAGCAGTTTTCCCCCAAATCAGCCCCAGCATTTT; CDR3: CASSFPPNQPQHF
D: NA; J: TRBJ2-7; length: 14; V: TRBV12-3/TRBV12-4; size: NA; DNA: TGTGCCAGAAGTTTACGGGGTGCGCACTACGAGCAGTACTTC; CDR3: CARSLRGAHYEQYF
D: NA; J: TRBJ2-3; length: 14; V: TRBV28; size: NA; DNA: TGTGCCAGCAGTTTCCTCTCGGTGGCAGATACGCAGTATTTT; CDR3: CASSFLSVADTQYF
D: TRBD2; J: TRBJ2-2; length: 19; V: TRBV10-3; size: NA; DNA: TGTGCCATCAGTGGGGGCCGGGCTAGCGGGGTGTCAAACACCGGGGAGCTGTTTTTT; CDR3: CAISGGRASGVSNTGELFF
D: TRBD1; J: TRBJ2-3; length: 18; V: TRBV5-1; size: few; DNA: TGCGCCAGCAGCAAAACTAGGGGGACAGGGGCAAACACAGATACGCAGTATTTT; CDR3: CASSKTRGTGANTDTQYF
D: TRBD1; J: TRBJ2-7; length: 15; V: TRBV12-3/TRBV12-4; size: NA; DNA: TGTGCCAGCAGTCTAGAACAGGGGCCAACCTACGAGCAGTACTTC; CDR3: CASSLEQGPTYEQYF
D: NA; J: TRBJ2-1; length: 11; V: TRBV12-3/TRBV12-4; size: few; DNA: TGTGCCAGCAGTACTTTGGGGGAGCAGTTCTTC; CDR3: CASSTLGEQFF
D: NA; J: TRBJ2-2; length: 14; V: TRBV7-6; size: NA; DNA: TGTGCCGCTGGAACAATCCGGGGCACCGGGGAGCTGTTTTTT; CDR3: CAAGTIRGTGELFF
D: TRBD1; J: TRBJ2-6; length: 19; V: TRBV4-1; size: few; DNA: TGCGCCAGCAGCTCTAGGGACAGGGGGCAAGTTGCTGGGGCCAACGTCCTGACTTTC; CDR3: CASSSRDRGQVAGANVLTF